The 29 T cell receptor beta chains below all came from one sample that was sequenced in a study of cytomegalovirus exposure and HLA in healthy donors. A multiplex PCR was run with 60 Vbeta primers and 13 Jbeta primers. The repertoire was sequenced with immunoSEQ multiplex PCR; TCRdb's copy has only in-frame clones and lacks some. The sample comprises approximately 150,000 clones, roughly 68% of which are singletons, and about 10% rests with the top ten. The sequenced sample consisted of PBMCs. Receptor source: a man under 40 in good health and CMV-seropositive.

The CDR3 sequence is CASSFEGEVEQYF. CDR3 bases: TGCGCCAGCAGCTTCGAGGGGGAAGTCGAGCAGTACTTC. The chain recombines TRBV5-1 with TRBJ2-7; D is possibly TRBD1 (6 bases). With 2 bases removed from V and 6 bases from J, the gap between germline ends came to 12 bases. The CDR3 has 13 residues. Per the germline V gene, CDR1 is SGHRS and CDR2 is YFSETQ.

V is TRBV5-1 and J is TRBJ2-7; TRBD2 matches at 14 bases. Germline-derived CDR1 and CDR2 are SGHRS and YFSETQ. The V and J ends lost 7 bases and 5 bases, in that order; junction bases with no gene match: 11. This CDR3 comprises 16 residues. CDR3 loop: CASAKAGTSGSDEQYF. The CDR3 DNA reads TGCGCCAGCGCAAAAGCAGGGACTAGCGGGAGCGACGAGCAGTACTTC.

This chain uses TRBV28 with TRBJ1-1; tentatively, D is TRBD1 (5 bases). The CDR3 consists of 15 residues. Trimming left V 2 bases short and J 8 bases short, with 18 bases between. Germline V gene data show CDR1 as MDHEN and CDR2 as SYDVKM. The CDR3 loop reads CASSLPQGGVKEAFF. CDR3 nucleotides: TGTGCCAGCAGTTTACCCCAGGGCGGGGTTAAGGAAGCTTTCTTT.

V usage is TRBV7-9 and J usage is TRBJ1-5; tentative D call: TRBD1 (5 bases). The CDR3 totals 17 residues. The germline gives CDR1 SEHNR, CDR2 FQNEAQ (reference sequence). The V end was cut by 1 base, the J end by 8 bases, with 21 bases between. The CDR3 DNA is TGTGCCAGCAGCTTAGGGGGGACTGGGGGAGGGGATGAGCCCCAGCATTTT. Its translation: CASSLGGTGGGDEPQHF.

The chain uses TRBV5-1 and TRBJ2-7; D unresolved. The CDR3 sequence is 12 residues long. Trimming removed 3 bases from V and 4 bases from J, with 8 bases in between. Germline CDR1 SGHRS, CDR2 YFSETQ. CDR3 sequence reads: CASSYDSYEQYF. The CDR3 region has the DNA TGCGCCAGCAGCTACGACTCGTACGAGCAGTACTTC.

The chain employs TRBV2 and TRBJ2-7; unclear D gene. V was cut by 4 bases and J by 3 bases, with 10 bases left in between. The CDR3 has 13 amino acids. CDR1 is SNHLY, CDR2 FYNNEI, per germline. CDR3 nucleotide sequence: TGTGCCAGCAGTGTCAGGATCTACTACGAGCAGTACTTC. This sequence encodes CASSVRIYYEQYF.

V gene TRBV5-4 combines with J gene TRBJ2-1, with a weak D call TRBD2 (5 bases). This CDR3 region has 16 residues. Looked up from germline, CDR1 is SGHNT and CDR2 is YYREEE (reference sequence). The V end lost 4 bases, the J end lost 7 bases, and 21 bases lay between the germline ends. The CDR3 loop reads CASSARGRWGANEQFF. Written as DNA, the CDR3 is TGTGCCAGCAGCGCCCGAGGGCGATGGGGAGCGAATGAGCAGTTCTTC.

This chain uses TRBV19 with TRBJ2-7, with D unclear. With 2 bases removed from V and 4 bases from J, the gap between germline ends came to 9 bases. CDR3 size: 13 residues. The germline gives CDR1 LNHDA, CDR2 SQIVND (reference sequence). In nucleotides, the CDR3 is TGTGCCAGTAGTATACCAGGTGCATACGAGCAGTACTTC. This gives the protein CASSIPGAYEQYF.

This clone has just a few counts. The CDR3 loop reads CASSSIAWGNTIYF. The CDR3 DNA follows: TGTGCCAGCAGTTCCATAGCATGGGGAAACACCATATATTTT. J is TRBJ1-3 and V is TRBV28; D is unresolved. The CDR3 runs to 14 residues. Between the trimmed V and J ends, which lost 4 bases and 4 bases, there was a span of 11 bases. CDR1 and CDR2 (germline): MDHEN, SYDVKM.

The CDR3 sequence is CASSPSPAGDLREQYF. CDR3 nucleotide sequence: TGTGCCAGCAGCCCCTCCCCGGCGGGGGACCTCCGGGAGCAGTACTTC. The rearrangement links TRBV13 to TRBJ2-7; TRBD2 matches at 7 bases. Losses at the gene ends were 5 bases for V and 7 bases for J; bases not matched to a gene: 17. Germline-derived CDR1 and CDR2 are PRHDT and FYEKMQ (reference sequence). CDR3 length: 16 amino acids.

The CDR3 is CASSQDRTGGRTEAFF. Written as DNA, the CDR3 is TGCGCCAGCAGCCAAGATCGAACAGGGGGCCGAACTGAAGCTTTCTTT. The V gene is TRBV4-1, the J gene TRBJ1-1; TRBD1 matches at 9 bases. Germline V gene sequence: CDR1 MGHRA, CDR2 YSYEKL. V lost 0 bases to trimming and J lost 5 bases; unmatched junction nucleotides: 7. CDR3 size: 16 residues.

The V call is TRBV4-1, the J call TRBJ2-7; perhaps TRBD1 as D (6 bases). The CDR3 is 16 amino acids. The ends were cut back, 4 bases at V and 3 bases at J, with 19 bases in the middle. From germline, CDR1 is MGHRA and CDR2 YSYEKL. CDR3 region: CASSPRNLTGNYEQYF. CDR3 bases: TGCGCCAGCAGCCCTAGGAACCTGACAGGAAACTACGAGCAGTACTTC.

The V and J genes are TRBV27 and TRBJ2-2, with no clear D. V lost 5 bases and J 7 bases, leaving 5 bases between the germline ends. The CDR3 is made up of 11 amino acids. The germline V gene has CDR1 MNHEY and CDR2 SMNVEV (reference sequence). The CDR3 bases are TGTGCCAGCAGTCTGTACGGGGAGCTGTTTTTT. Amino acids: CASSLYGELFF.

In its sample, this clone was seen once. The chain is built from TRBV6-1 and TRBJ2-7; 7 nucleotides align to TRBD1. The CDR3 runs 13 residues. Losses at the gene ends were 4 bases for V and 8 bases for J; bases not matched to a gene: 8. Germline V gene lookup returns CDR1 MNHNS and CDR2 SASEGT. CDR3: CASSVADRDKQYF. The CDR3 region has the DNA TGTGCCAGCAGTGTCGCCGACAGGGACAAGCAGTACTTC.

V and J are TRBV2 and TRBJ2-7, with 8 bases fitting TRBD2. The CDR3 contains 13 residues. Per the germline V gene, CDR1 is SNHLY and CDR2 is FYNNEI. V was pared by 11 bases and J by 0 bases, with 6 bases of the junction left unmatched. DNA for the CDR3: TGTGCCTGTAGCGGGACCCGCTCCTACGAGCAGTACTTC. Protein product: CACSGTRSYEQYF. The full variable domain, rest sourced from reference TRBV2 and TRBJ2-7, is EPEVTQTPSHQVTQMGQEVILRCVPISNHLYFYWYRQILGQKVEFLVSFYNNEISEKSEIFDDQFSVERPDGSNFTLKIRSTKLEDSAMYFCACSGTRSYEQYFGPGTRLTVT.

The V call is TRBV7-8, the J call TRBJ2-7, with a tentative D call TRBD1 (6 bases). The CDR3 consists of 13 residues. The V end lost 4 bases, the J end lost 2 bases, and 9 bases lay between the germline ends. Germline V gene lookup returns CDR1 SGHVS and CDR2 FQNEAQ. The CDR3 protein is CASSSDSTYEQYF. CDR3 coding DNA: TGTGCCAGCAGCTCGGACAGCACCTACGAGCAGTACTTC. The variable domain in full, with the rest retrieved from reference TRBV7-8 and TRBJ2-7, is GAGVSQSPRYKVAKRGQDVALRCDPISGHVSLFWYQQALGQGPEFLTYFQNEAQLDKSGLPSDRFFAERPEGSVSTLKIQRTQQEDSAVYLCASSSDSTYEQYFGPGTRLTVT.

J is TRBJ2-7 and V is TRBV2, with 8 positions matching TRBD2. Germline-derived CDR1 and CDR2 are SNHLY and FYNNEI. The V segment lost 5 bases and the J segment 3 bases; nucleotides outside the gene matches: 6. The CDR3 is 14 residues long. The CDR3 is CASSRTSMIYEQYF. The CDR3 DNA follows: TGTGCCAGCAGTAGGACTAGCATGATCTACGAGCAGTACTTC.

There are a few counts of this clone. CDR3 DNA: TGTGCCAGCTCACCGGAACAGGGGAGTTTAGATACGCAGTATTTT. Translating gives CASSPEQGSLDTQYF. This chain joins TRBV18 and TRBJ2-3, with TRBD1 identical over 7 bases. Per the germline V gene, CDR1 is KGHSH and CDR2 is LQKENI. The CDR3 totals 15 residues. V dropped 3 bases and J dropped 5; count of bases not matched to a gene: 8.

CDR3 nucleotide sequence: TGCGCCAGCAGCCAAGAGGGGACTTACTACGAGCAGTACTTC. Amino acids: CASSQEGTYYEQYF. The V call is TRBV4-1, the J call TRBJ2-5; D possibly corresponds to TRBD2 (6 bases). The DNA matches TRBJ2-7 better at its end, which makes the J call doubtful. Germline CDR1 MGHRA, CDR2 YSYEKL. This CDR3 has 14 amino acids.

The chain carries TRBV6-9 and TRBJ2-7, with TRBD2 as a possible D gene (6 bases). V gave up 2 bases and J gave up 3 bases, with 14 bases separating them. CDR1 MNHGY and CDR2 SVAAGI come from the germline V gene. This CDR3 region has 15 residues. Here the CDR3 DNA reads TGTGCCAGCAGTTATGGCCTTACTAGCTGCTACGAGCAGTACTTC. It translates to CASSYGLTSCYEQYF.

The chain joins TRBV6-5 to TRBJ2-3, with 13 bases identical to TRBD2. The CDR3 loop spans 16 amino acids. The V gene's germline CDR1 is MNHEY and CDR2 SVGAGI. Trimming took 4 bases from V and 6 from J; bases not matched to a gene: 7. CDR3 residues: CASSSGLAGAGDTQYF. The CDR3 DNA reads TGTGCCAGCAGTTCAGGACTAGCGGGAGCAGGGGATACGCAGTATTTT.

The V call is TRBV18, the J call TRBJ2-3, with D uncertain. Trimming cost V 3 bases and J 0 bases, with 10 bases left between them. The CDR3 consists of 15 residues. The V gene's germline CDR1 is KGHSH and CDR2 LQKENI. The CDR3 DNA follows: TGTGCCAGCTCACCGTTTGACTTTAGCACAGATACGCAGTATTTT. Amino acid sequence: CASSPFDFSTDTQYF.

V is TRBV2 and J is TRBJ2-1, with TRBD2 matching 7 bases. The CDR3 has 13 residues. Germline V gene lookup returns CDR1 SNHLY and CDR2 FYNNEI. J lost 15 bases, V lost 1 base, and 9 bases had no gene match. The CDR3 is CASSEVGAGVPFF. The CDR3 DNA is TGTGCCAGCAGTGAAGTTGGTGCGGGAGTTCCGTTCTTC.

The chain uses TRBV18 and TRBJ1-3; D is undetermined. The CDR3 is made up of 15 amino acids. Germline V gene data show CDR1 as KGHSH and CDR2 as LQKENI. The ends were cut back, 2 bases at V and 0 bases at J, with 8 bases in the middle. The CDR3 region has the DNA TGTGCCAGCTCACCAGAGGTCAACTCTGGAAACACCATATATTTT. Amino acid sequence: CASSPEVNSGNTIYF.

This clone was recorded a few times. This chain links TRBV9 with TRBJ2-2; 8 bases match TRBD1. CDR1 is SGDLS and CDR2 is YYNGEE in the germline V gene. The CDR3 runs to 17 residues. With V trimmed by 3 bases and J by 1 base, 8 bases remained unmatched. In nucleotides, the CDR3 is TGTGCCAGCAGCGGATCAGGGGGCCCACGGAACACCGGGGAGCTGTTTTTT. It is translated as CASSGSGGPRNTGELFF.

This chain's CDR3 is CASSQESSGSSYNEQFF. The CDR3 coding sequence is TGTGCCAGCAGCCAAGAATCCAGCGGGAGCTCCTACAATGAGCAGTTCTTC. J is TRBJ2-1 and V is TRBV4-2; 8 nucleotides line up with TRBD2. The CDR3 contains 17 residues. CDR1 is LGHNA, CDR2 YNFKEQ, per germline. The junction had 4 bases not matched to a gene; V was cut back by 0 bases and J by 0 bases.

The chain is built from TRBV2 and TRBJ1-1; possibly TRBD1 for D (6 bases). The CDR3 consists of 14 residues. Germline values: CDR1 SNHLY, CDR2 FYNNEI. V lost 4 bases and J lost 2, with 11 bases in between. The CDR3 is CASSGGQRNTEAFF. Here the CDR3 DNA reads TGTGCCAGCAGTGGAGGACAGAGAAACACTGAAGCTTTCTTT.

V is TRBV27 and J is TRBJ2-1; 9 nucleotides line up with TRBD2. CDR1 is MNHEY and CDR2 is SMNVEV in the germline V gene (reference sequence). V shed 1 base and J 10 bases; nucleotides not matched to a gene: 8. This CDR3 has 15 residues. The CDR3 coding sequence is TGTGCCAGCAGTTTATATGTTAGCGGGGGATCGGAGCAGTTCTTC. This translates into CASSLYVSGGSEQFF.

The CDR3 DNA follows: TGTGCCAGCAGCTCGAGGGACTTGGGGACCGGGGAGCTGTTTTTT. Amino acid sequence: CASSSRDLGTGELFF. V usage is TRBV7-3 and J usage is TRBJ2-2; D is possibly TRBD2 (6 bases). V was shortened by 4 bases and J by 5 bases, with 14 bases between the two germline ends. This CDR3 comprises 15 residues. Per germline, CDR1 SGHTA and CDR2 FQGTGA.